Each of the 2 T cell receptor beta chains below was sequenced from the same sample in a study of T cell responses to AZD1222 COVID-19 vaccine (dated by TCRdb to the early 2020s). What this sample's time point label stands for: about 28 days (+/-7) after the second vaccine dose. The protocol used for the library was the immunoSEQ multiplex PCR assay. TCRdb carries this immuneACCESS record with in-frame sequences only. Its versions omit some clonotypes, under half of them owing to an unresolved V gene in the studies checked, with the rest unexplained. The sample yields more than 40,000 clones; around 91% were counted once. Clones ranked in the top ten supply about two fifths of the sample. This specimen was peripheral blood, taken 28 days after the second AZD1222 dose. The receptors were gathered from an adult who received the AZD1222 COVID-19 vaccine.

V and J are TRBV6-5 and TRBJ1-1; possibly TRBD1 for D (6 bases). The V end lost 8 bases, the J end lost 6 bases, and 13 bases lay between the germline ends. The CDR3 contains 12 residues. From germline, CDR1 is MNHEY and CDR2 SVGAGI. This CDR3 reads CASATGAAEAFF. For the CDR3, the DNA is TGTGCCAGCGCGACAGGCGCGGCTGAAGCTTTCTTT.

The rearrangement joins TRBV7-9 to TRBJ1-1; TRBD1 is a possible D gene (6 bases). The CDR3 is 14 amino acids. CDR1 and CDR2 from the germline V gene are SEHNR and FQNEAQ (reference sequence). The V end was cut by 5 bases, the J end by 3 bases, with 13 bases between. CDR3 sequence (DNA): TGTGCCAGCAGCCCCCCAGGGGCGGACACTGAAGCTTTCTTT. This encodes CASSPPGADTEAFF.